The rows below give T cell receptor beta chains drawn from one sample of a study of response to subunit inactivated influenza vaccine. TCRdb re-analysed the RT-PCR reads in MiXCR, keeping a single row per CDR3 protein. The data show around 200,000 distinct CDR3 sequences, around 9.2% seen once. The sample here was non-naive T cells sorted from PBMCs, taken on the day of vaccination. Receptors were obtained from a man aged 50 to 60 who received an inactivated influenza vaccine. CDR3s include the opening cysteine and the closing phenylalanine or tryptophan. The D gene is left open where the match is weak. Size is omitted from some rows. Given values are once, few, many or a class for expanded clones.

V	size	J	D	DNA	CDR3
TRBV25-1	.	TRBJ1-2	.	TGTGCCAGCAGTGAATACGGGGGTAACTATGGCTACACCTTC	CASSEYGGNYGYTF
TRBV7-3	many	TRBJ2-3	.	TGTGCCAGCAGCTTCCGAGCAGGGGGCACAGATACGCAGTATTTT	CASSFRAGGTDTQYF
TRBV5-8	few	TRBJ2-6	.	TGTGCCAGCAGCTTGGTAGGGGCTGGGGCCAACGTCCTGACTTTC	CASSLVGAGANVLTF
TRBV4-1	.	TRBJ2-7	.	TGCGCCAGCAGCCGTGAAGGACAGACCTACGAGCAGTACTTC	CASSREGQTYEQYF
TRBV6-1	.	TRBJ1-2	.	TGTGCAACGATTATTCCGGGGCGGCGTGGTGGCTACACCTTC	CATIIPGRRGGYTF
TRBV19	few	TRBJ1-5	.	TGTGCCAGTAGTTTCCGCCTCGGATACAATCAGCCCCAGCATTTT	CASSFRLGYNQPQHF
TRBV7-2	many	TRBJ1-1	.	TGTGCCAGCAGGACCCAGGGAGGGGGGTCGGGCACTGAAGCTTTCTTT	CASRTQGGGSGTEAFF
TRBV28	many	TRBJ2-2	TRBD2	TGTGCCAGCAGTCCAGGACTAGCGGGAAGATCGAACACCGGGGAGCTGTTTTTT	CASSPGLAGRSNTGELFF
TRBV7-8	few	TRBJ1-4	.	TGTGCCAGCAGCTTAGCCGGGACAAGTAATGAAAAACTGTTTTTT	CASSLAGTSNEKLFF
TRBV27	.	TRBJ2-5	TRBD1	TGTGCCAGCAGTATCACAGGGGAAGAGACCCAGTACTTC	CASSITGEETQYF
TRBV7-8	many	TRBJ1-2	.	TGTGCCAGCAGCTTAGTTCCGGGTTCCGTCTATGGCTACACCTTC	CASSLVPGSVYGYTF
TRBV6-1	.	TRBJ1-2	.	TGTGCCAGCAGTGAAGCGCGGGATTCCGGCTACACCTTC	CASSEARDSGYTF
TRBV7-2	many	TRBJ1-1	TRBD1	TGTGCCAGCAGCTCAGAACAGGGGGCCTCCACTGAAGCTTTCTTT	CASSSEQGASTEAFF
TRBV5-1	few	TRBJ2-5	.	TGCGCCAGCAGCCCTACAGGTTCCGAGACCCAGTACTTC	CASSPTGSETQYF
TRBV9	few	TRBJ2-7	TRBD2	TGTGCCAGCAGCGTAGACCCGCTAGCGGGAGCCTACGAGCAGTACTTC	CASSVDPLAGAYEQYF
TRBV5-1	.	TRBJ2-7	TRBD2	TGCGCCAGCAGCTTGAGGAATAGCGGGAGTCGGGAGCAGTACTTC	CASSLRNSGSREQYF
TRBV5-6	.	TRBJ2-7	.	TGTGCCAGCAGCTTGGCTGTTACGTACGAGCAGTACTTC	CASSLAVTYEQYF
TRBV12-3/TRBV12-4	few	TRBJ2-4	.	TGTGCCAGCAGTCTGGGACGGCTGCAAAACATTCAGTACTTC	CASSLGRLQNIQYF
TRBV12-3/TRBV12-4	few	TRBJ1-5	.	TGTGCCAGCAGCCCCGACGGCCTTAGCAATCAGCCCCAGCATTTT	CASSPDGLSNQPQHF
TRBV11-2	.	TRBJ2-7	.	TGTGCCAGCAGCTGGGGAACAGGGTTCTACGAGCAGTACTTC	CASSWGTGFYEQYF
TRBV20-1	.	TRBJ2-7	TRBD2	TGCAGTGCCCCGGCCCGACTAGCGGGGGTTGTCGACGAGCAGTACTTC	CSAPARLAGVVDEQYF
TRBV12-3/TRBV12-4	.	TRBJ1-2	.	TGTGCCAGCAGTGACAGACGGGGGAACTATGGCTACACCTTC	CASSDRRGNYGYTF
TRBV5-1	once	TRBJ1-2	TRBD1	TGCGCCAGCAGCCCGGGAGGAAGACAGGGGGCGGGTGGCTTCACCTTC	CASSPGGRQGAGGFTF
TRBV18	few	TRBJ2-5	.	TGTGCCAGCTCACCACCAGGGATTGGGGGAGAGACCCAGTACTTC	CASSPPGIGGETQYF
TRBV7-2	many	TRBJ2-5	.	TGTGCCAGCAGTATCGGTTTGGCGACCCAGTACTTC	CASSIGLATQYF
TRBV5-1	few	TRBJ2-5	.	TGCGCCAGCAGCTTGGAAGGCCGTGGGGAGACCCAGTACTTC	CASSLEGRGETQYF
TRBV27	.	TRBJ1-1	TRBD1	TGTGCCAGCAGTCCCCACAGGGGGGTGAACACTGAAGCTTTCTTT	CASSPHRGVNTEAFF
TRBV19	.	TRBJ1-2	.	TGTGCCAGTAGTGGCGGGGATCCATGGAGGTATGGCTACACCTTC	CASSGGDPWRYGYTF
TRBV6-2/TRBV6-3	few	TRBJ2-7	.	TGTGCCAGCAGTTACTCGAACTTCGGTAGCTACGAGCAGTACTTC	CASSYSNFGSYEQYF
TRBV28	.	TRBJ2-7	.	TGTGCCAGCAGTTTTGAGTACAGGGAAAACTCCTACGAGCAGTACTTC	CASSFEYRENSYEQYF
TRBV20-1	few	TRBJ1-2	.	TGCAGTGCTATCAGGAACTCTAACTATGGCTACACCTTC	CSAIRNSNYGYTF
TRBV19	.	TRBJ1-1	.	TGTGCCAGTAGTATGGGCCTGAACACTGAAGCTTTCTTT	CASSMGLNTEAFF
TRBV7-8	.	TRBJ2-7	.	TGTGCCAGCAGCACTCCGGGACACACCTCCTACGAGCAGTACTTC	CASSTPGHTSYEQYF
TRBV11-3	few	TRBJ2-1	.	TGTGCCAGCAGCGGGAGTGGGTACAATGAGCAGTTCTTC	CASSGSGYNEQFF
TRBV15	few	TRBJ2-3	TRBD2	TGTGCCACCAGCAGAGACCGCCGGGGGGGTAGAGGAGACACAGATACGCAGTATTTT	CATSRDRRGGRGDTDTQYF
TRBV20-1	few	TRBJ2-7	TRBD1	TGCAGTGCTAGAGTAGCGGGACAGGGGAACGAGCAGTACTTC	CSARVAGQGNEQYF
TRBV6-2/TRBV6-3	.	TRBJ1-1	.	TGTGCCAGCAGTTACTCCCCAGGGCCGAACACTGAAGCTTTCTTT	CASSYSPGPNTEAFF
TRBV6-1	.	TRBJ2-5	.	TGTGCCAGCAGGAGGACCGACTGGGGAGAGACCCAGTACTTC	CASRRTDWGETQYF
TRBV4-1	few	TRBJ2-7	TRBD2	TGCGCCAGCAGCCAAGGCCGTGGCGGGAGGGAAAAGGAGCAGTACTTC	CASSQGRGGREKEQYF
TRBV4-3	many	TRBJ1-5	.	TGCGCCAGCAGCCAAGATATAGTTTTCCAGCCCCAGCATTTT	CASSQDIVFQPQHF
TRBV29-1	many	TRBJ2-7	TRBD2	TGCAGCGGCCCGAAGGCAGGGCTGGGACTAACCCCCTACGAGCAGTACTTC	CSGPKAGLGLTPYEQYF
TRBV18	few	TRBJ2-1	.	TGTGCCAGCTCACCCCTGGGCTCCTACAATGAGCAGTTCTTC	CASSPLGSYNEQFF
TRBV4-3	many	TRBJ1-1	TRBD1	TGCGCCAGCAGTGACAGGGGGAGCACTGAAGCTTTCTTT	CASSDRGSTEAFF
TRBV4-2	many	TRBJ1-2	TRBD1	TGTGCCAGCAGCCCAGGGACAGGGGCTAACTATGGCTACACCTTC	CASSPGTGANYGYTF
TRBV20-1	many	TRBJ2-2	.	TGCAGTGCCCTACAACCGGGGCCCACCGGGGAGCTGTTTTTT	CSALQPGPTGELFF
TRBV20-1	many	TRBJ2-2	.	TGCAGTGCCCCCGGACAGAACACCGGGGAGCTGTTTTTT	CSAPGQNTGELFF
TRBV5-1	many	TRBJ1-4	TRBD1	TGCGCCAGCAGCTTGGGGGGACAGGGAAGAGGCGAAAAACTGTTTTTT	CASSLGGQGRGEKLFF
TRBV5-5	few	TRBJ2-5	.	TGTGCCAGCAGCTTGGAAATCTATCACCAAGAGACCCAGTACTTC	CASSLEIYHQETQYF
TRBV7-9	many	TRBJ2-5	.	TGTGCCAGCAGCTCCCGTATCAGGGGTCAGACCCAGTACTTC	CASSSRIRGQTQYF
TRBV11-2	few	TRBJ2-5	.	TGTGCCAGCAGCTTACTTAGGGAGCCCCAAGAGACCCAGTACTTC	CASSLLREPQETQYF
TRBV5-1	many	TRBJ2-2	.	TGCGCCAGCAGCTTATGGCAGGGGAGCACCGGGGAGCTGTTTTTT	CASSLWQGSTGELFF
TRBV5-6	many	TRBJ2-3	.	TGTGCCTCCTCATCCGCCGATACGCAGTATTTT	CASSSADTQYF
TRBV25-1	many	TRBJ1-2	.	TGTGCCAGCAGTGACCTCTATGGCTACACCTTC	CASSDLYGYTF
TRBV4-1	.	TRBJ2-7	TRBD1	TGCGCCAGCAGCCAATCCCCAGGGACAGGGGTCGAGCAGTACTTC	CASSQSPGTGVEQYF
TRBV5-1	.	TRBJ2-2	.	TGCGCCAGCAGCTTGGGGTCCGGGCAAGGCGGGGAGCTGTTTTTT	CASSLGSGQGGELFF
TRBV3-1	many	TRBJ1-5	.	TGTGCCAGCAGCCAAGCGGGGCCAGGGCAGCCCCAGCATTTT	CASSQAGPGQPQHF
TRBV12-3/TRBV12-4	.	TRBJ2-3	TRBD1	TGTGCCAGCAGTTTAGGCCGGACAGGTGTGAGGGATACGCAGTATTTT	CASSLGRTGVRDTQYF
TRBV27	few	TRBJ2-2	.	TGTGCCAGCAGTTTATCGTGGGGCGGTACCGGGGAGCTGTTTTTT	CASSLSWGGTGELFF
TRBV4-3	many	TRBJ2-3	TRBD1	TGCGCCAGCAGCCAAGATGGGACAGGGGTGGATACGCAGTATTTT	CASSQDGTGVDTQYF